The 16 T cell receptor beta chains below come from one sample, sequenced in a study of immune characteristics of hereditary and idiopathic chronic pancreatitis. Assay: immunoSEQ multiplex PCR; the TCRdb copy retains only in-frame clones and omits some. The repertoire holds over 12,000 clones, with 73% as singletons. Patients having total pancreatectomy with islet autotransplantation provided the chronic pancreatitis pancreas tissue. The sequencing input was pancreas tissue with hereditary chronic pancreatitis. The receptors originated from a human donor with chronic pancreatitis.

The gene calls are TRBV12-3 or TRBV12-4 and TRBJ2-5; the D is unclear. The germline V and J ends were trimmed by 3 bases and 9 bases, with 14 bases remaining between them. There are 13 residues in the CDR3. The CDR3 coding sequence is TGTGCCAGCAGTTTGTTACGGAGTCTGGCCCAGTACTTC. Translation gives CASSLLRSLAQYF.

The V gene is TRBV7-9, the J gene TRBJ1-1; D is unresolved. Germline-derived CDR1 and CDR2 are SEHNR and FQNEAQ (reference sequence). Trimming took off 2 bases at V and 4 bases at J, with 11 bases between the two ends. CDR3 length equals 14 residues. CDR3 sequence (DNA): TGTGCCAGCAGCTTATCCCCCCCGAGCACTGAAGCTTTCTTT. Its translation: CASSLSPPSTEAFF.

As regards this clone: Sequence at one end of the junction differs from germline and may be a read error. This chain joins TRBV10-3 and TRBJ1-1; D is unclear. Germline V lookup: CDR1 ENHRY, CDR2 SYGVKD. This CDR3 has 13 residues. The CDR3 region is CAISESRNSEAFF. Here the CDR3 DNA reads TGTGCCATCAGTGAGTCGCGGAACTCTGAAGCTTTCTTT.

V gene TRBV24-1 combines with J gene TRBJ2-1, with TRBD1 identical over 7 bases. The J segment lost 7 bases and the V segment lost 1 base, leaving 6 bases of the junction unmatched. Germline CDR1 KGHDR, CDR2 SFDVKD. This CDR3 region has 15 residues. The CDR3 protein is CATSDFKDRTNEQFF. For the CDR3, the DNA is TGTGCCACCAGTGATTTTAAGGACAGGACAAATGAGCAGTTCTTC.

V is TRBV6-1 and J is TRBJ1-4; D unresolved. V shed 2 bases and J shed 7 bases, with 11 bases lying between them. Germline CDR1 MNHNS, CDR2 SASEGT. The CDR3 spans 14 residues. The CDR3 here is CASSELSWGEKLFF. DNA of the CDR3: TGTGCCAGCAGTGAACTCTCCTGGGGTGAAAAACTGTTTTTT.

The V and J genes are TRBV6-1 and TRBJ2-1, with 7 bases aligning to TRBD2. This CDR3 spans 15 amino acids. Per germline, CDR1 MNHNS and CDR2 SASEGT. With V trimmed by 2 bases and J by 8 bases, 9 bases remained unmatched. The CDR3 here is CASSEIPSRGDEQFF. For the CDR3, the DNA is TGTGCCAGCAGTGAAATTCCTTCTCGGGGGGATGAGCAGTTCTTC.

This rearrangement joins TRBV6-5 to TRBJ2-2; 8 bases are a match to TRBD2. Trimming removed 8 bases from V and 6 bases from J; junction bases left unmatched: 11. Germline V lookup: CDR1 MNHEY, CDR2 SVGAGI. The CDR3 has 15 residues. Here the CDR3 DNA reads TGTGCCAGCCTGTTGGGAGCGGGAGTTGCCGGGGAGCTGTTTTTT. This codes for CASLLGAGVAGELFF.

This chain connects TRBV15 to TRBJ2-1; 8 positions match TRBD2. The CDR3 covers 14 residues. Germline V gives CDR1 LNHNV, CDR2 YYDKDF (reference sequence). V shed 0 bases, J shed 8 bases, and the junction held 3 bases outside the gene matches. CDR3 protein: CATSRDSGKDEQFF. The CDR3 coding sequence is TGTGCCACCAGCAGAGATAGCGGGAAGGATGAGCAGTTCTTC. The whole variable domain, filled in from reference TRBV15 and TRBJ2-1, reads DAMVIQNPRYQVTQFGKPVTLSCSQTLNHNVMYWYQQKSSQAPKLLFHYYDKDFNNEADTPDNFQSRRPNTSFCFLDIRSPGLGDTAMYLCATSRDSGKDEQFFGPGTRLTVL.

This sequence joins TRBV4-1 and TRBJ1-2, with 7 nucleotides matching TRBD1. The CDR3 has 15 amino acids. Trimming cost V 8 bases and J 4 bases; bases outside gene matches: 13. Germline V gene sequence: CDR1 MGHRA, CDR2 YSYEKL. The CDR3 bases are TGCGCCAGCGATAAGGGGAACAGGGGAGGCTATGGCTACACCTTC. The encoded protein is CASDKGNRGGYGYTF.

This chain joins TRBV4-2 and TRBJ2-7, with 13 bases matching TRBD2. Germline V CDR1 and CDR2: LGHNA, YNFKEQ. The CDR3 spans 18 residues. V was clipped by 3 bases and J by 2 bases; unmatched bases: 10. This CDR3 is CASSQRTSGSTGAYEQYF. DNA for the CDR3: TGTGCCAGCAGCCAGCGGACTAGCGGGAGTACAGGGGCCTACGAGCAGTACTTC.

The chain uses TRBV7-3 and TRBJ2-2; TRBD2 might be the D (6 bases). The CDR3 consists of 16 residues. Germline values: CDR1 SGHTA, CDR2 FQGTGA. V was trimmed by 2 bases and J by 6 bases, leaving 16 bases between them. The CDR3, as DNA: TGTGCCAGCAGCTTAGGCGGGATGTTTTGGTCCGGGGAGCTGTTTTTT. Amino acids: CASSLGGMFWSGELFF.

The chain links TRBV2 to TRBJ2-3; no reliable D call. Germline values: CDR1 SNHLY, CDR2 FYNNEI. Trimming took 6 bases from V and 4 from J, leaving 14 bases between them. This CDR3 has 14 amino acids. DNA of the CDR3: TGTGCCAGCAGCCCCCTACCTCAACCAGATACGCAGTATTTT. It specifies CASSPLPQPDTQYF.

This chain links TRBV20-1 with TRBJ2-1, with 14 bases fitting TRBD2. Germline V gene sequence: CDR1 DFQATT, CDR2 SNEGSKA (reference sequence). Germline trimming cut 3 bases from V and 8 bases from J; bases unmatched to any gene: 15. This CDR3 has 18 residues. This chain's CDR3 is CSASLPPGTSGRFDEQFF. The DNA for the CDR3 is TGCAGTGCTAGTCTCCCCCCCGGGACTAGCGGGAGATTTGATGAGCAGTTCTTC.

V usage is TRBV30 and J usage is TRBJ2-6; D uncertain. The CDR3 consists of 15 residues. Trimming took 3 bases from V and 1 from J, leaving 10 bases between them. Germline V gene lookup returns CDR1 GTSNPN and CDR2 SVGIG (reference sequence). The CDR3 reads CAWSFVLSGANVLTF. CDR3 nucleotides: TGTGCCTGGAGCTTTGTTCTTTCTGGGGCCAACGTCCTGACTTTC. The full variable domain, rest sourced from reference TRBV30 and TRBJ2-6, is SQTIHQWPATLVQPVGSPLSLECTVEGTSNPNLYWYRQAAGRGLQLLFYSVGIGQISSEVPQNLSASRPQDRQFILSSKKLLLSDSGFYLCAWSFVLSGANVLTFGAGSRLTVL.

The chain recombines TRBV5-6 with TRBJ2-7; a possible D gene is TRBD2 (5 bases). V was cut by 0 bases and J by 6 bases, with 19 bases left in between. Germline CDR1 SGHDT, CDR2 YYEEEE. The CDR3 totals 16 residues. The CDR3 nucleotides read TGTGCCAGCAGCTTGGGGTCCCCCCCCGTTGGAGGCGAGCAGTACTTC. Translated, it gives CASSLGSPPVGGEQYF.

The chain recombines TRBV7-2 with TRBJ2-7; D is tentatively TRBD1 or TRBD2 (5 bases each). Looked up from germline, CDR1 is SGHTA and CDR2 is FQGNSA. V was clipped by 0 bases and J by 4 bases, with 13 bases between them. The CDR3 is 15 residues long. The CDR3 spells CASSLAGRERYEQYF. CDR3 bases: TGTGCCAGCAGCTTAGCGGGCAGGGAGCGATACGAGCAGTACTTC.